This T cell receptor (beta chain) originates from a study of T cell responses to AZD1222 COVID-19 vaccine. Findings and limits, study-wide: There were mostly white British donors and more females than males, and clonal diversity was possibly underestimated. All repertoire sampling was performed exclusively after the peak T cell response. Spike-specific TCRs gained breadth and depth after people received two AZD1222 doses.

Germline CDR1 SGHNT, CDR2 YYREEE (reference sequence). The CDR3 loop spans 16 amino acids. The V and J ends lost 4 bases and 2 bases, in that order; junction bases with no gene match: 9. As for this clone: Antigen unknown.

The repertoire was sequenced with immunoSEQ multiplex PCR; TCRdb's copy has only in-frame clones and lacks some. The top ten clones hold approximately 3% of a sample with around 160,000 clones, 75% to 95% of them seen once. Sequenced material: peripheral blood, taken on day 0 of MenACWY control vaccination. This clonotype originated in an adult in good health. The chain carries TRBV5-4 and TRBJ1-2, with 9 bases identical to TRBD1. CDR3 in DNA: TGTGCCAGCAGCCCAAAGGACAGGGGTGGAAACTATGGCTACACCTTC. Translating gives CASSPKDRGGNYGYTF.